A selection of T cell receptor beta chains follows, all from one sample in a study of T cell changes during pregnancy in multiple sclerosis. Generated by immunoSEQ multiplex PCR, the TCRdb table keeps only in-frame clones and is missing some. The sample lists tens of thousands of clones; roughly 93% were seen once. Sequenced here: CD8+ T cells from peripheral blood mononuclear cells, sampled in the third trimester of pregnancy. Receptors originate from a female donor with multiple sclerosis, enrolled in a pregnancy study. Both conserved end residues are part of each CDR3. D genes are given only for firm matches. Clone size is shown for a subset of rows, as once, few, many or a class of expanded clone.

v_gene,abundance,j_gene,d_gene,CDR3aa,CDR3nt
TRBV30,.,TRBJ2-7,.,CAWTGTPYEQYF,TGTGCCTGGACAGGGACACCCTACGAGCAGTACTTC
TRBV9,.,TRBJ2-7,.,CASSVGGGAGNEQYF,TGTGCCAGCAGCGTAGGTGGGGGGGCCGGTAACGAGCAGTACTTC
TRBV19,.,TRBJ2-1,.,CASSITGSHEQFF,TGTGCCAGTAGCATTACAGGGAGCCATGAGCAGTTCTTC
TRBV6-4,.,TRBJ2-1,.,CASSLKGGASFNEQFF,TGTGCCAGCAGTCTTAAAGGTGGGGCTTCTTTTAATGAGCAGTTCTTC
TRBV11-2,.,TRBJ2-7,.,CASSLEASLAYEQYF,TGTGCCAGCAGCTTAGAGGCTAGCCTTGCCTACGAGCAGTACTTC
TRBV5-1,.,TRBJ2-1,.,CASSTNGQLHYNEQFF,TGCGCCAGCAGCACTAACGGACAGCTACACTACAATGAGCAGTTCTTC
TRBV5-1,.,TRBJ2-1,.,CASSLEERAYNEQFF,TGCGCCAGCAGCTTGGAGGAGCGAGCTTACAATGAGCAGTTCTTC
TRBV4-1,.,TRBJ1-1,.,CASSALGVDTEAFF,TGCGCCAGCAGCGCCCTCGGGGTGGACACTGAAGCTTTCTTT
TRBV9,once,TRBJ2-7,.,CASSVDGYEQYF,TGTGCCAGCAGCGTAGACGGCTACGAGCAGTACTTC
TRBV9,.,TRBJ2-2,TRBD2,CASSGGLAGGGNTGELFF,TGTGCCAGCAGCGGGGGACTAGCGGGAGGAGGGAACACCGGGGAGCTGTTTTTT
TRBV10-3,.,TRBJ1-2,.,CAISYRDTYGYTF,TGTGCCATCAGCTACCGGGACACCTATGGCTACACCTTC
TRBV7-6,.,TRBJ1-2,.,CASSLGAGIYYGYTF,TGTGCCAGCAGCTTAGGGGCAGGGATATACTATGGCTACACCTTC
TRBV9,.,TRBJ2-1,TRBD2,CASSVGGLAGEIEQFF,TGTGCCAGCAGCGTAGGGGGACTAGCGGGCGAGATTGAGCAGTTCTTC
TRBV18,.,TRBJ1-5,TRBD1,CASSPPGQGALSNQPQHF,TGTGCCAGCTCACCCCCGGGACAGGGGGCTCTTAGCAATCAGCCCCAGCATTTT
TRBV28,.,TRBJ2-1,TRBD1,CASSFPEKGWTGGNEQFF,TGTGCCAGCAGTTTTCCGGAGAAAGGATGGACAGGGGGCAATGAGCAGTTCTTC
TRBV27,.,TRBJ2-7,.,CASRGTRVGEQYF,TGTGCCAGCAGAGGGACTCGGGTTGGCGAGCAGTACTTC
TRBV19,.,TRBJ2-1,.,CASSIWGRGGSYNEQFF,TGTGCCAGTAGTATCTGGGGGAGAGGGGGCTCCTACAATGAGCAGTTCTTC
TRBV28,.,TRBJ2-3,TRBD2,CASSLLAASTDTQYF,TGTGCCAGCAGTCTACTAGCGGCTAGCACAGATACGCAGTATTTT
TRBV5-8,.,TRBJ2-3,TRBD2,CASSLAVAGADTQYF,TGTGCCAGCAGCTTGGCGGTAGCGGGAGCAGATACGCAGTATTTT
TRBV29-1,.,TRBJ1-1,.,CSVVGEGTEAFF,TGCAGCGTTGTGGGGGAGGGGACTGAAGCTTTCTTT
TRBV2,.,TRBJ1-1,.,CATKNTEAFF,TGTGCCACAAAGAACACTGAAGCTTTCTTT
TRBV27,few,TRBJ1-1,.,CASSLLGGNTEAFF,TGTGCCAGCAGTTTATTAGGGGGGAACACTGAAGCTTTCTTT
TRBV4-3,.,TRBJ2-1,TRBD2,CASSRGGTYNEQFF,TGCGCCAGCAGCCGGGGGGGGACCTACAATGAGCAGTTCTTC
TRBV27,few,TRBJ2-1,TRBD2,CASSSGRVGGNEQFF,TGTGCCAGCAGTTCCGGGAGGGTCGGGGGCAATGAGCAGTTCTTC
TRBV5-5,.,TRBJ2-7,.,CASSLQGPYEQYF,TGTGCCAGCAGCTTACAGGGACCCTACGAGCAGTACTTC
TRBV7-9,.,TRBJ2-7,TRBD1,CASSGEGQNYEQYF,TGTGCCAGCAGCGGCGAGGGACAGAACTACGAGCAGTACTTC
TRBV19,.,TRBJ2-1,.,CASSIFALAEQFF,TGTGCCAGTAGTATATTCGCCCTAGCGGAGCAGTTCTTC
TRBV6-5,.,TRBJ2-7,.,CASSYEWAESYEQYF,TGTGCCAGCAGTTACGAATGGGCAGAATCCTACGAGCAGTACTTC
TRBV6-5,.,TRBJ1-2,.,CASSSLQGYYGYTF,TGTGCCAGCAGTTCGCTACAGGGCTACTATGGCTACACCTTC
TRBV14,.,TRBJ2-7,.,CASSPLGETPYEQYF,TGTGCCAGCAGCCCCCTAGGAGAAACACCCTACGAGCAGTACTTC
TRBV6-5,.,TRBJ2-5,TRBD2,CASSYTGGEETQYF,TGTGCCAGCAGTTACACGGGGGGTGAAGAGACCCAGTACTTC
TRBV29-1,.,TRBJ2-7,TRBD1,CSVQMTGGPEQYF,TGCAGCGTGCAGATGACAGGGGGCCCCGAGCAGTACTTC
TRBV18,.,TRBJ1-1,TRBD1,CASSPPGQGDTEAFF,TGTGCCAGCTCACCACCGGGACAGGGGGACACTGAAGCTTTCTTT
TRBV5-1,.,TRBJ1-1,.,CASSGGRVEGYTEAFF,TGCGCCAGCAGTGGGGGCCGGGTAGAGGGGTACACTGAAGCTTTCTTT
TRBV6-4,once,TRBJ2-3,.,CASSDNKFTDTQYF,TGTGCCAGCAGTGACAACAAATTCACAGATACGCAGTATTTT
TRBV19,.,TRBJ1-2,TRBD1,CASTQGSHGYTF,TGTGCCAGTACACAGGGGAGCCATGGCTACACCTTC
TRBV27,few,TRBJ1-5,TRBD1,CASSSRQGASNQPQHF,TGTGCCAGCAGTTCCCGACAGGGGGCTAGCAATCAGCCCCAGCATTTT
TRBV18,.,TRBJ2-1,TRBD1,CASSPAGQGRNEQFF,TGTGCCAGCTCACCTGCAGGACAGGGTAGAAATGAGCAGTTCTTC
TRBV7-8,.,TRBJ2-2,TRBD2,CASSLPGLAGVSLRTGELFF,TGTGCCAGCAGCCTCCCCGGACTAGCGGGAGTATCGTTACGCACCGGGGAGCTGTTTTTT
TRBV5-1,.,TRBJ2-5,TRBD2,CASSSRGGLQETQYF,TGCGCCAGCAGCTCGCGGGGGGGCTTGCAAGAGACCCAGTACTTC
TRBV25-1,.,TRBJ2-1,TRBD2,CASSEYSSGGAGQFF,TGTGCCAGCAGTGAATATTCCAGCGGGGGGGCCGGGCAGTTCTTC
TRBV29-1,.,TRBJ2-6,.,CSVRATGGANVLTF,TGCAGCGTCCGGGCAACGGGGGGGGCCAACGTCCTGACTTTC
TRBV21-1,.,TRBJ1-5,.,CASSNAAETGDNQPQHF,TGTGCCAGCAGCAATGCCGCCGAGACAGGGGACAATCAGCCCCAGCATTTT
TRBV4-1,.,TRBJ2-3,.,CASSQVRSVGTDTQYF,TGCGCCAGCAGCCAAGTTCGCTCGGTAGGCACAGATACGCAGTATTTT
TRBV2,.,TRBJ1-2,.,CASLTREDYGYTF,TGTGCCAGCTTGACCAGGGAGGACTATGGCTACACCTTC
TRBV7-2,.,TRBJ1-5,.,CASSLAPRGSNQPQHF,TGTGCCAGCAGCTTAGCACCCAGGGGTAGCAATCAGCCCCAGCATTTT
TRBV27,once,TRBJ1-4,.,CASSPRVGGANEKLFF,TGTGCCAGCAGCCCCCGTGTAGGAGGGGCCAATGAAAAACTGTTTTTT
TRBV28,.,TRBJ1-1,.,CASSLSGAWNTEAFF,TGTGCCAGCAGTTTATCAGGGGCCTGGAACACTGAAGCTTTCTTT
TRBV19,.,TRBJ1-4,TRBD1,CASSIGTGVANEKLFF,TGTGCCAGTAGTATTGGGACAGGGGTGGCTAATGAAAAACTGTTTTTT
TRBV19,.,TRBJ2-3,TRBD1,CASSGQGESDTQYF,TGTGCCAGTTCGGGACAGGGGGAATCAGATACGCAGTATTTT
TRBV6-1,.,TRBJ2-1,.,CASSANPRGSYNEQFF,TGTGCCAGCAGTGCCAACCCCCGGGGCTCCTACAATGAGCAGTTCTTC
TRBV19,.,TRBJ2-1,.,CASSAHYNEQFF,TGTGCCAGTAGTGCGCACTACAATGAGCAGTTCTTC
TRBV7-6,once,TRBJ2-1,.,CASSLGEGRNEQFF,TGTGCCAGCAGCCTGGGTGAGGGCAGAAATGAGCAGTTCTTC
TRBV29-1,.,TRBJ2-7,.,CSVAGRGTSYEQYF,TGCAGCGTTGCAGGCAGGGGCACCTCCTACGAGCAGTACTTC
TRBV27,.,TRBJ1-2,.,CASSPKNPLRDDYGYTF,TGTGCCAGCAGCCCCAAGAACCCTTTAAGAGATGACTATGGCTACACCTTC
TRBV7-3,.,TRBJ2-1,.,CASSLAGSDNEQFF,TGTGCCAGCAGCTTGGCAGGGTCGGACAATGAGCAGTTCTTC